One sample yielded the 30 T cell receptor beta chains listed below, sequenced in a study of T cells expressing NK-cell markers. TCRdb re-called the 5' RACE reads and gives one entry per CDR3 protein, without DNA. Found here are around 100,000 distinct CDR3 sequences; the top ten clones hold about 18%. The sequenced material came from blood T cells: a sorted CD56 or NKG2C T cell subset, CD4+ or CD8+ T cells, or bulk PBMC T cells (not recorded which). The origin of the receptors is a woman aged 18-70 years in good health.

The rearrangement joins TRBV19 to TRBJ1-1; as DNA is missing, the TRBD1 call by TCRdb cannot be tested. This CDR3 contains 12 residues. Looked up from germline, CDR1 is LNHDA and CDR2 is SQIVND (reference sequence). This chain's CDR3 is CASSAQGTEAFF. The entire variable domain, with the rest obtained from reference TRBV19 and TRBJ1-1, is as follows: DGGITQSPKYLFRKEGQNVTLSCEQNLNHDAMYWYRQDPGQGLRLIYYSQIVNDFQKGDIAEGYSVSREKKESFPLTVTSAQKNPTAFYLCASSAQGTEAFFGQGTRLTVV.

The chain employs TRBV7-9 and TRBJ2-1. CDR3 length: 14 amino acids. Germline V gene data show CDR1 as SEHNR and CDR2 as FQNEAQ (reference sequence). CDR3 protein: CASSLALIWNEQFF.

This chain joins TRBV5-4 and TRBJ1-1; TCRdb outputs TRBD1, but without DNA this stays unchecked. The CDR3 sequence is 15 residues long. Per germline, CDR1 SGHNT and CDR2 YYREEE (reference sequence). The CDR3 loop reads CASSDGTLTNTEAFF.

The chain joins TRBV5-5 to TRBJ2-1; with no DNA, the TCRdb D assignment of TRBD1 cannot be verified. The CDR3 is 16 amino acids. Germline V lookup: CDR1 SGHKS, CDR2 YYEKEE (reference sequence). This chain's CDR3 is CASSPRTEGGWDEQFF.

The J gene is TRBJ2-3, the V gene TRBV23-1; TCRdb's D call of TRBD2 is untestable without DNA. TRBV23-1 counts as an open reading frame of uncertain function. CDR3 size: 15 residues. The CDR3 loop reads CASAPGGAWADTQYF.

The chain combines TRBV4-3 with TRBJ2-5; as DNA is missing, the TRBD2 call by TCRdb cannot be tested. CDR1 is LGHNA, CDR2 YSLEER, per germline. The CDR3 covers 16 residues. The CDR3 protein is CASSRGAGGFQETQYF.

V gene TRBV19 combines with J gene TRBJ2-1; TCRdb calls TRBD2, which cannot be checked without DNA. The CDR3 totals 15 residues. Germline CDR1 and CDR2: LNHDA and SQIVND (reference sequence). The CDR3 here is CASSSLAGDINEQFF.

The chain combines TRBV5-8 with TRBJ2-1; TCRdb designates TRBD1, a call that cannot be tested without DNA. This CDR3 has 13 amino acids. CDR1 and CDR2 (germline): SGHTS, YDEGEE. CDR3 in amino acids: CASSLGGADEQFF.

The J gene is TRBJ2-3, the V gene TRBV24-1. There are 14 residues in the CDR3. The germline gives CDR1 KGHDR, CDR2 SFDVKD. The CDR3 loop reads CATSGVGDTDTQYF.

This chain links TRBV6-2 or TRBV6-3 with TRBJ2-2. The CDR3 runs 13 residues. Germline-derived CDR1 and CDR2 are MNHEY and SVGEGT. This chain's CDR3 is CASSAEDTGELFF.

The genes are TRBV25-1 and TRBJ1-5; TCRdb names TRBD1, which stays unverified in the absence of DNA. Germline V gives CDR1 MGHDK, CDR2 SYGVNS. This CDR3 region has 12 residues. CDR3 protein: CATDRENQPQHF. The full variable domain, completed using reference TRBV25-1 and TRBJ1-5, is EADIYQTPRYLVIGTGKKITLECSQTMGHDKMYWYQQDPGMELHLIHYSYGVNSTEKGDLSSESTVSRIRTEHFPLTLESARPSHTSQYLCATDRENQPQHFGDGTRLSIL.

V and J are TRBV12-3 or TRBV12-4 and TRBJ2-1; the TCRdb call, TRBD2, lacks DNA for checking. This CDR3 comprises 16 residues. CDR3 in amino acids: CASRTGTSGRANEQFF.

The chain is built from TRBV15 and TRBJ2-5; with no DNA, the TCRdb D assignment of TRBD1 cannot be verified. The CDR3 loop spans 14 amino acids. CDR1 and CDR2 (germline): LNHNV, YYDKDF (reference sequence). This CDR3 reads CATSTGQGAETQYF. The complete variable domain, with remaining parts taken from reference TRBV15 and TRBJ2-5, reads DAMVIQNPRYQVTQFGKPVTLSCSQTLNHNVMYWYQQKSSQAPKLLFHYYDKDFNNEADTPDNFQSRRPNTSFCFLDIRSPGLGDTAMYLCATSTGQGAETQYFGPGTRLLVL.

The J gene is TRBJ2-3, the V gene TRBV2; TCRdb reports TRBD2, a call that lacks DNA to check it against. Per the germline V gene, CDR1 is SNHLY and CDR2 is FYNNEI. The CDR3 covers 12 residues. The CDR3 loop is CAGRAGTDTQYF.

The chain combines TRBV19 with TRBJ2-1; TCRdb reports TRBD2, a call that lacks DNA to check it against. The length of the CDR3 is 15 residues. The germline V gene encodes CDR1 LNHDA and CDR2 SQIVND (reference sequence). This chain's CDR3 is CASSMGLAGAGEQFF. The full variable domain, completed using reference TRBV19 and TRBJ2-1, is DGGITQSPKYLFRKEGQNVTLSCEQNLNHDAMYWYRQDPGQGLRLIYYSQIVNDFQKGDIAEGYSVSREKKESFPLTVTSAQKNPTAFYLCASSMGLAGAGEQFFGPGTRLTVL.

The rearrangement joins TRBV6-5 to TRBJ2-5; TCRdb reports TRBD2, a call that lacks DNA to check it against. Looked up from germline, CDR1 is MNHEY and CDR2 is SVGAGI. The CDR3 totals 15 residues. CDR3: CASSYLLGEGKTQYF.

CDR3 sequence: CASSFIVTAGGTGELFF. This sequence joins TRBV5-4 and TRBJ2-2; no DNA is available, so the TRBD2 call from TCRdb remains unchecked. Per germline, CDR1 SGHNT and CDR2 YYREEE (reference sequence). CDR3 length: 17 residues.

The rearrangement uses TRBV4-2 and TRBJ2-5; TCRdb reports TRBD1, a call that lacks DNA to check it against. There are 15 residues in the CDR3. Germline loops: CDR1 LGHNA, CDR2 YNFKEQ. CDR3: CASSHPDRGEETQYF.

The J gene is TRBJ2-1, the V gene TRBV4-3; the D call of TRBD1 rests on TCRdb alone, since no DNA is present to check it. Germline loops: CDR1 LGHNA, CDR2 YSLEER. The CDR3 spans 15 residues. CDR3 loop: CASSQIQGYGNEQFF.

This chain links TRBV7-2 with TRBJ2-5. The CDR3 is made up of 13 amino acids. Germline CDR1 and CDR2: SGHTA and FQGNSA. The CDR3 loop is CASSLSAGETQYF.

The chain has TRBV27 and TRBJ2-1; TCRdb picks TRBD1, but there is no DNA to check that call. Germline V CDR1 and CDR2: MNHEY, SMNVEV (reference sequence). The CDR3 runs 13 residues. CDR3 region: CASSLSGRNEQFF.

This chain connects TRBV4-3 to TRBJ2-1; without DNA, the TCRdb call of TRBD2 cannot be checked. The CDR3 has 16 amino acids. Germline assignment: CDR1 LGHNA and CDR2 YSLEER. CDR3 region: CASSQDGPSDYNEQFF.

The V and J genes are TRBV7-8 and TRBJ1-1; TCRdb outputs TRBD1, but without DNA this stays unchecked. CDR1 and CDR2 (germline): SGHVS, FQNEAQ. The CDR3 contains 15 residues. CDR3: CASSQTGGLGTEAFF.

The chain employs TRBV18 and TRBJ2-7; TCRdb returns TRBD2, unconfirmable since there is no DNA. Germline V CDR1 and CDR2: KGHSH, LQKENI. The CDR3 has 14 amino acids. The CDR3 spells CASSPPWTSGEQYF.

The V gene is TRBV27, the J gene TRBJ2-7; TCRdb's D call of TRBD2 is untestable without DNA. The CDR3 spans 16 residues. From germline, CDR1 is MNHEY and CDR2 SMNVEV (reference sequence). CDR3 protein: CASSHFLAGGPYEQYF.

This chain links TRBV20-1 with TRBJ2-7. CDR3 length: 13 residues. The germline gives CDR1 DFQATT, CDR2 SNEGSKA (reference sequence). The CDR3: CSATRQGAYEQYF.

V and J are TRBV5-6 and TRBJ1-2; lacking DNA, the TRBD1 call made by TCRdb goes unchecked. Germline V gives CDR1 SGHDT, CDR2 YYEEEE. CDR3 length: 15 amino acids. CDR3 protein: CASSPRNRGNYGYTF.

CDR3: CATSTADSSGNTIYF. This chain joins TRBV15 and TRBJ1-3. The germline gives CDR1 LNHNV, CDR2 YYDKDF (reference sequence). The CDR3 totals 15 residues.

The CDR3 is CASSLVMPVQETQYF. The chain is built from TRBV12-3 or TRBV12-4 and TRBJ2-5. The CDR3 runs 15 residues.

This chain joins TRBV7-8 and TRBJ2-1; the D call from TCRdb, TRBD2, cannot be confirmed without DNA. Germline V gene lookup returns CDR1 SGHVS and CDR2 FQNEAQ. This CDR3 has 14 residues. CDR3 sequence: CASSSLAGENEQFF.